This entry concerns a single TCR beta chain. The sample comes from a study of blood T cell repertoires in COVID-19. Looking at the study overall: PBMCs, B-cell-depleted T cells, or T cells were the source of the cDNA or gDNA that made up the material.

In the source study's methods: Nucleated cell counts were estimated from reference gene primer amplification. Using immunoSEQ multiplex PCR, the repertoire was profiled, and TCRdb retains in-frame clones only, with some absent. The V and J calls and clone size come from that table; D and trimming were worked out from the DNA. The data hold about 440,000 clones, with roughly 91% observed a single time. This CDR3 spans 14 amino acids. Germline CDR1 and CDR2: MDHEN and SYDVKM. The junction had 7 bases not matched to a gene; V was cut back by 6 bases and J by 6 bases. The sequence derives from a woman aged 25 to 39 with acute or convalescent COVID-19. V gene TRBV28 combines with J gene TRBJ1-5, with TRBD1 matching over 8 bases. Sequencing was done on a sample of peripheral blood. CDR3 residues: CASSRTGYGQPQHF. The CDR3 nucleotides read TGTGCCAGCAGCAGGACAGGGTACGGTCAGCCCCAGCATTTT.